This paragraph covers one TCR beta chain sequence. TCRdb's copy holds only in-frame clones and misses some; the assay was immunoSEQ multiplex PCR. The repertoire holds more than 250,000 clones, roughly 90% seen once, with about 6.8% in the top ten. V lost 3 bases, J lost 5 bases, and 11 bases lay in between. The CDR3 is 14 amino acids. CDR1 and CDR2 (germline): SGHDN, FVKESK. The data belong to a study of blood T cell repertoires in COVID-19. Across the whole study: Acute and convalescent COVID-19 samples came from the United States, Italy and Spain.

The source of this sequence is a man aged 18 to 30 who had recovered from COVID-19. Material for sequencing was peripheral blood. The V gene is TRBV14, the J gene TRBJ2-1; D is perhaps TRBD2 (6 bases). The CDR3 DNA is TGTGCCAGCAGCCAGGGGACTTGGGACAATGAGCAGTTCTTC. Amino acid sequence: CASSQGTWDNEQFF.